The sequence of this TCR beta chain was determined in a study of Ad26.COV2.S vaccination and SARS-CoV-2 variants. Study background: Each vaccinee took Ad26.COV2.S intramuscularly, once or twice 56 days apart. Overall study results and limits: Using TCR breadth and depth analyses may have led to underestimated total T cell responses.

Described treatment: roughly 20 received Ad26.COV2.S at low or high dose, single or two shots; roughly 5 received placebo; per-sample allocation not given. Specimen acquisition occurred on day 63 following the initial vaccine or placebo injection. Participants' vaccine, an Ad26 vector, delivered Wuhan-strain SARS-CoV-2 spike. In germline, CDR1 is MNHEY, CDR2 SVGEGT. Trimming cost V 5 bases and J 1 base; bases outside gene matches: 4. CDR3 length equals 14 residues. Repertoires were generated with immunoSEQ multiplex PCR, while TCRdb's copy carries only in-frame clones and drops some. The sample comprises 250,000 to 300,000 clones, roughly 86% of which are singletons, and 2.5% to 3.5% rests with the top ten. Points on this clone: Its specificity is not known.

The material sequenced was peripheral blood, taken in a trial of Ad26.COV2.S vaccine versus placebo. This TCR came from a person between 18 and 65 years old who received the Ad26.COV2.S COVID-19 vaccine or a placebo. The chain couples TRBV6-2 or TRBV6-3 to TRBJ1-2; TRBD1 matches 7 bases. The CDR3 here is CASSRRDSNYGYTF. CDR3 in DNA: TGTGCCAGCAGTCGCCGGGACAGTAACTATGGCTACACCTTC.